The 9 T cell receptor beta chains below were found in one sample sequenced in a study of cytomegalovirus exposure and HLA in healthy donors. This table comes from immunoSEQ multiplex PCR, and its TCRdb copy is limited to in-frame clones, with some not included. This table has hundreds of thousands of clones, roughly 80% appearing once. The sample taken for sequencing was PBMCs. The receptors were sampled from a woman between 18 and 29 years old in good health and CMV-seronegative.

This chain connects TRBV4-1 to TRBJ2-1, with 7 bases that match TRBD2. CDR3 length: 13 residues. Germline CDR1 and CDR2: MGHRA and YSYEKL. The trim removed 3 bases at V and 7 bases at J, leaving 3 bases unmatched. The CDR3 here is CASSHKLANEQFF. The CDR3 nucleotides are TGCGCCAGCAGCCATAAACTAGCGAATGAGCAGTTCTTC.

The chain uses TRBV27 and TRBJ1-4; D is perhaps TRBD1 (5 bases). Trimming stripped 8 bases from V and 6 bases from J, with 19 bases between. Germline lookup yields CDR1 MNHEY and CDR2 SMNVEV (reference sequence). The CDR3 is 15 amino acids. The CDR3 reads CASRDVDSSDEKLFF. The CDR3 DNA reads as TGTGCCAGCCGGGACGTCGACAGTTCCGATGAAAAACTGTTTTTT.

The CDR3 DNA reads TGTGCCAGCAGTTTCAGGCTAGCCGGAGTGGGTAATGAGCAGTTCTTC. The encoded protein is CASSFRLAGVGNEQFF. V and J are TRBV27 and TRBJ2-1, with a tentative D call TRBD2 (5 bases). Germline values: CDR1 MNHEY, CDR2 SMNVEV (reference sequence). V was cut by 3 bases and J by 7 bases, with 19 bases left in between. This CDR3 spans 16 amino acids.

The chain recombines TRBV4-1 with TRBJ2-2, with TRBD2 identical over 9 bases. Germline CDR1 MGHRA, CDR2 YSYEKL. The CDR3 has 15 amino acids. The V and J ends lost 8 bases and 5 bases, in that order; junction bases with no gene match: 9. The CDR3 nucleotides are TGCGCCAGCGCCCTAGCGGGGAAATCAACCGGGGAGCTGTTTTTT. Protein: CASALAGKSTGELFF.

The count of this clone is one. The rearrangement joins TRBV27 to TRBJ2-1, with 7 bases aligning to TRBD2. Germline CDR1 is MNHEY and CDR2 is SMNVEV (reference sequence). The V segment lost 3 bases and the J segment 0 bases; nucleotides outside the gene matches: 11. The CDR3 sequence is 18 residues long. In nucleotides, the CDR3 is TGTGCCAGCAGTTTGAGGGAGGGGCGGGAGAGCTCCTACAATGAGCAGTTCTTC. It codes for CASSLREGRESSYNEQFF.

This chain joins TRBV18 and TRBJ2-1; possible D gene TRBD1, 6 bases. CDR1 is KGHSH, CDR2 LQKENI, per germline. This CDR3 contains 14 residues. V gave up 4 bases and J gave up 6 bases, with 13 bases separating them. The DNA for the CDR3 is TGTGCCAGCTCACTAAGCCGGGACATCAATGAGCAGTTCTTC. This sequence encodes CASSLSRDINEQFF.

The rearrangement links TRBV28 to TRBJ2-5; no reliable D call. V lost 2 bases to trimming and J lost 1 base, with 11 bases between them. The CDR3 sequence is 15 residues long. Germline V gene lookup returns CDR1 MDHEN and CDR2 SYDVKM. CDR3 region: CASSLKVTPQETQYF. The CDR3 DNA sequence: TGTGCCAGCAGTTTAAAGGTGACACCCCAAGAGACCCAGTACTTC.

This clone has just a few counts. The chain carries TRBV19 and TRBJ1-3, with 9 bases matching TRBD1. Germline trimming cut 5 bases from V and 7 bases from J; bases unmatched to any gene: 9. The CDR3 extends over 15 amino acids. Germline V gives CDR1 LNHDA, CDR2 SQIVND (reference sequence). The CDR3 bases are TGTGCCAGTAGTCTCCGGACAGGGGAGGGGAACACCATATATTTT. Translating gives CASSLRTGEGNTIYF.

V gene TRBV6-1 combines with J gene TRBJ1-1; possibly TRBD1 for D (5 bases). The CDR3 has 13 amino acids. V was clipped by 6 bases and J by 1 base, with 9 bases between them. CDR1 and CDR2 (germline): MNHNS, SASEGT. CDR3 loop: CASSPTENTEAFF. The CDR3 DNA reads as TGTGCCAGCAGCCCGACAGAGAACACTGAAGCTTTCTTT.